This TCR beta chain appears in the sequencing data of a study of blood T cell repertoires in COVID-19. The assay was immunoSEQ multiplex PCR, and TCRdb's table has in-frame clones only and misses some. The data show under 250,000 clones, just over 85% seen once. V was pared by 5 bases and J by 1 base, with 5 bases of the junction left unmatched. The CDR3 is made up of 16 amino acids. From germline, CDR1 is MNHEY and CDR2 SMNVEV (reference sequence). The sequence derives from a man between 40 and 49 years old who had recovered from COVID-19. The V gene is TRBV27, the J gene TRBJ1-5; 10 bases fit TRBD1. The sequenced material came from PBMCs or T cells enriched from blood (not recorded which). The CDR3 sequence is CASSTWTGGSNQPQHF. CDR3 DNA sequence: TGTGCCAGCAGTACCTGGACAGGGGGAAGCAATCAGCCCCAGCATTTT.